The rows below give T cell receptor beta chains drawn from one sample of a study of blood T cells in healthy people across ages. In TCRdb, the 5' RACE reads were re-called with MiXCR into one record per CDR3 protein. This sample has around 1,500,000 distinct CDR3 sequences, with 28% found just once. Sequencing used blood. The receptors originated from a woman between 25 and 40 years old in good health. CDR3s include the opening cysteine and the closing phenylalanine or tryptophan. A D gene is named only where the DNA matches it firmly. Only part of the rows carry a size: once, few, many, or a class if the clone is expanded.

>TRBJ2-4|TRBD1|TRBV5-1|few
TGCGCCAGCAGCCGGACAGGGTCAAACATTCAGTACTTC
CASSRTGSNIQYF
>TRBJ2-7|TRBD2|TRBV6-2/TRBV6-3|NA
TGTGCCAGCAGCAGCGGGACCCCGAATACCTACGAGCAGTACTTC
CASSSGTPNTYEQYF
>TRBJ1-1|NA|TRBV7-9|many
TGTGCCAGCAGCTTAGAGGCGGATACTGAAGCTTTCTTT
CASSLEADTEAFF
>TRBJ1-1|NA|TRBV28|few
TGTGCCAGCAGCCCAGGCAGGGTTGGGAACGCTGAAGCTTTCTTT
CASSPGRVGNAEAFF
>TRBJ2-1|TRBD2|TRBV5-1|few
TGCGCCAGCCGCCCGGGAGGGCCCTTCATCAATGAGCAGTTCTTC
CASRPGGPFINEQFF
>TRBJ2-1|NA|TRBV18|once
TGTGCCAGCTCACCCAATCGAGGCTCCTACAATGAGCGGTTCTTC
CASSPNRGSYNERFF
>TRBJ2-3|NA|TRBV24-1|NA
TGTGCCACCAGTGACCGCCGGGACTCGGATACAGATACGCAGTATTTT
CATSDRRDSDTDTQYF
>TRBJ1-1|NA|TRBV10-2|NA
TGCGCCAGCAGTGAGTTTGGGGAGGCAAACACTGAAACTTTCTTT
CASSEFGEANTETFF
>TRBJ1-2|NA|TRBV6-5|few
TGTGCCAGCAGCCTCGGCTATCCGGGCTCGGGCTATTATGGCTACACCTTC
CASSLGYPGSGYYGYTF
>TRBJ2-1|TRBD2|TRBV29-1|many
TGCAGCGTTTATCAAACTAGCGGCTACAATGAGCAGTTCTTC
CSVYQTSGYNEQFF
>TRBJ2-2|TRBD2|TRBV6-5|few
TGTGCCAGCAGAAGACCGGGGGGGAGCACCGGGGAGCTGTTTTTT
CASRRPGGSTGELFF
>TRBJ1-2|TRBD1|TRBV11-2|NA
TGTGCCAGCAGCTTTACTCCCGGGACAGAGAGCGGCTACACCTTC
CASSFTPGTESGYTF
>TRBJ2-4|TRBD1|TRBV6-1|NA
TGTGCCAGCAGAGCACAGGGACAGGGTGGCATTCAGTACTTC
CASRAQGQGGIQYF
>TRBJ1-4|NA|TRBV10-2|few
TGCGCCAGTAAGGGCAGGGTAGAAGAAAAACTGTTTTTT
CASKGRVEEKLFF
>TRBJ1-5|TRBD1|TRBV12-3/TRBV12-4|NA
TGTGCCAGCAGCCCGAGACAGGGGACTAATCAGCCCCAGCATTTT
CASSPRQGTNQPQHF
>TRBJ1-1|NA|TRBV9|NA
TGTGCCAGCTGTCTTGGGATCAACACTGAAGCTTTCTTT
CASCLGINTEAFF
>TRBJ1-1|TRBD1|TRBV10-2|few
TGCGCCAGCACCATAGACAGGGACACTGAAGCTTTCTTT
CASTIDRDTEAFF
>TRBJ2-7|NA|TRBV20-1|NA
TGCAGTGCGACCCCTTGGCGTGACGAGCAGTACTTC
CSATPWRDEQYF
>TRBJ1-2|TRBD1|TRBV9|NA
TGTGCCAGCAGCGCGGACAGGCGTGCGGGCTACACCTTC
CASSADRRAGYTF